The TCR beta chain described here comes from a study of blood T cell repertoires in COVID-19. In the study overall: The cDNA or gDNA used as material had been derived from T cells, B-cell-depleted T cells, or PBMCs.

V dropped 1 base and J dropped 3; count of bases not matched to a gene: 8. Germline CDR1 SGHTA, CDR2 FQGNSA. The CDR3 has 17 residues. Authors' data handling: Using reference gene primer amplification, nucleated cell counts were estimated. Profiled with immunoSEQ multiplex PCR; TCRdb holds only in-frame clones, not every one. V and J calls and clone size are as listed in that table; D and trimming were resolved from the DNA. This table has over 350,000 clones, roughly 89% appearing once. Enrolled through a virtual design, the participants were between about 18 and 100 years of age and came from some 25 US areas.

V and J are TRBV7-2 and TRBJ2-7, with 11 bases matching TRBD2. The sequence came from a woman aged 50 to 60 who had recovered from COVID-19. Sequenced input: PBMCs or T cells enriched from blood (not recorded which). The CDR3 is CASSLEVAGGHIYEQYF. In DNA form, the CDR3 reads TGTGCCAGCAGCTTAGAAGTAGCGGGGGGGCATATCTACGAGCAGTACTTC. The full variable domain, rest sourced from reference TRBV7-2 and TRBJ2-7, is GAGVSQSPSNKVTEKGKDVELRCDPISGHTALYWYRQSLGQGLEFLIYFQGNSAPDKSGLPSDRFSAERTGGSVSTLTIQRTQQEDSAVYLCASSLEVAGGHIYEQYFGPGTRLTVT.